This section outlines one T cell receptor beta chain sequence together with its context. No antigen is known for it. No much larger clone is present one base from it, and per-base qualities are unavailable. Healthy HIV-negative adults with no recently reported acute infections or vaccinations were included as donors. Every donor was a Caucasian adult living in Nashville, Tennessee, USA. CD4+ T cells were enriched by magnetic negative selection; naive cells were then positively selected on CD45RA, and the negative fraction formed the memory subset. Blood was obtained by leukapheresis, after which PBMCs were separated by Ficoll-Histopaque density gradient centrifugation and cryopreserved in liquid nitrogen vapor phase. Analytical flow cytometry was used to check the purity and quantity of every magnetically sorted T cell population. Each sorted fraction had its genomic DNA isolated and then quantified by UV absorbance on a Nanodrop 2000c.

The record originates from a study of shared clonotypes between healthy human individuals (dated by TCRdb to 2020 to 2022). With regard to the full study: The cohort included a few men and a couple of women between 18 and 49 years of age. For each donor, CD4 naive and CD4 memory were each run on three plates, CD8 naive on two plates, and CD8 memory on one plate. Blood TCR repertoires of five healthy adults were deeply sequenced to estimate repertoire size and the extent of clonotype sharing between individuals. Different laboratories and diverse techniques were used to prepare libraries and sequence TCR repertoires, to increase sequencing depth and limit assay-specific biases. Leukapheresis yielded between about 0.94 and 10 billion PBMCs per donor. What the authors observed across the whole study: Pairwise subsampling indicated that sequencing depth was expected to affect the degree of clonotype sharing among donors. Sharing across a handful of donors was observed for approximately 5% of naive CD4, 3% to 3.5% of naive CD8, around 2.5% of memory CD4, and less than 0.45% of memory CD8 clonotypes. Sampling was restricted to blood, and TCR repertoires in tissue are likely to differ from TCR repertoires in blood. Clonotypes shared by all four sorted-subset donors showed higher generation probabilities than non-shared clonotypes. Rarefaction of sorted-subset datasets indicated incomplete sequencing despite the large sequencing depth. Naive subsets generally had larger estimated clonotype richness than memory subsets. Because the study included a small number of donors, the genetic and exposure-history diversity represented was limited.

TCR CDR3 regions were amplified from genomic DNA by multiplex PCR using the deep immunoSEQ assay. Genomic DNA extracted from each cell subset was distributed evenly over all wells of several immunoSEQ 96-well plates, and each plate served as one replicate. For sorted subsets, 150 to 250 ng of genomic DNA, equivalent to roughly 30,000 T cell genomes, went into each replicate PCR. The purified libraries were quantified using a Qubit 3.0 fluorometer, sized with a Bioanalyzer 2100, and then quantified again using the KAPA Library Quantification kit. Each immunoSEQ 96-well plate was sequenced on its own single-read 150-cycle Illumina NextSeq 550 flow cell. The source study handled its data this way. Because only junctional sequences without quality scores were contained in the immunoSEQ output, filtering matching that applied to full-length reads could not be performed. Sequences were annotated with PyIR, a Python wrapper for IgBLAST v1.9, using IMGT germline references to assign V/J genes and CDR3. Reads with weak V/J assignments (E-value above 1e-6), missing CDR3, stop codons, out-of-frame junctions, or ambiguous translated residues were removed. V3J clonotypes were defined as sequences sharing the same inferred V gene, J gene, and CDR3 amino acid sequence. Percentage overlap between repertoires was computed as shared unique clonotypes divided by the size of the smaller repertoire. Three approaches were used to assess repertoire richness: RTK rarefaction, the Chao1 estimator, and Recon v2.1 estimates of unobserved clonotypes. Generation probabilities for all TCRbeta clonotypes obtained by the gDNA method from four donors were computed using OLGA. The immuneACCESS repertoire file appears here via TCRdb, limited to in-frame rearrangements. These files lack a portion of the clones; in checked studies, under half of the deficit traces to unresolved V genes, and the cause of the others is not known. The V and J calls and clone size are taken from that table; D and trimming were inferred from the DNA. This sample gives some 2,500,000 clones in total; under 95% of them show up just once. In total, the top ten clones hold approximately 0.35% of the sample.

Including the terminal cysteine and phenylalanine, the CDR3 comprises 18 residues. Only the CDR3 region is kept as DNA, spanning 54 bases read in frame from base 1. Sequences were obtained from naive CD4+ T cells from PBMCs. Explained via the paper, the cell subset or site label denotes: CD45RA+ positively selected. The V and J genes are TRBV21-1 and TRBJ1-5. TRBV21-1 is assigned pseudogene status. This TCR was recovered from a man younger than 35 in good health. Some clones in this sample may be carry-over from other donors' samples. The bases read TGTGCCAGCAGCAAAGTCCACAAGGGACCCTATAGCAATCAGCCCCAGCATTTT. Translated, this is CASSKVHKGPYSNQPQHF.